This passage covers 26 T cell receptor beta chains from one sample sequenced in a study of blood T cell repertoires in COVID-19 (dated by TCRdb to between 2020 and 2021). Library preparation was by the immunoSEQ multiplex PCR assay. TCRdb mirrors the immuneACCESS table, restricted to in-frame sequences. Some clones are absent from its copies; in checked studies, under half trace to an unresolved V gene, and the reason for the others is unknown. This sample comprises hundreds of thousands of clones, 65% to 90% of them detected only once. Roughly 14% of the sample is held by the ten biggest clonotypes. Sequences were obtained from peripheral blood. Every receptor here comes from a human donor in a cohort sampled during active COVID-19.

The gene calls are TRBV24-1 and TRBJ2-7; D is unclear. The length of the CDR3 is 12 residues. V was cut by 3 bases and J by 5 bases, with 7 bases left in between. The germline gives CDR1 KGHDR, CDR2 SFDVKD. Here the CDR3 reads CATSDAAHEQYF. The CDR3 DNA is TGTGCCACCAGTGATGCGGCCCACGAGCAGTACTTC.

Notes on this clone: One end of the junction fails to match germline, which may point to a read error. The chain links TRBV30 to TRBJ2-7; D gene uncertain. The CDR3 consists of 11 residues. Looked up from germline, CDR1 is GTSNPN and CDR2 is SVGIG (reference sequence). The CDR3 loop reads CALSYPSGQYF. The CDR3 region has the DNA TGTGCCTTGAGTTACCCCTCGGGGCAGTACTTC.

The CDR3 sequence is CASSYSGLAGRAPTYEQYF. DNA of the CDR3: TGTGCCAGCAGTTACTCAGGACTAGCGGGACGGGCCCCGACCTACGAGCAGTACTTC. The chain uses TRBV6-2 or TRBV6-3 and TRBJ2-7, with 12 bases identical to TRBD2. With V trimmed by 0 bases and J by 2 bases, 11 bases remained unmatched. The germline CDR1 and CDR2 sequences are MNHEY and SVGEGT. This CDR3 region has 19 residues.

V is TRBV4-3 and J is TRBJ1-5; D gene ambiguous. CDR3 length equals 15 residues. Trimming cost V 0 bases and J 10 bases, with 16 bases left between them. CDR1 is LGHNA and CDR2 is YSLEER in the germline V gene. CDR3 DNA sequence: TGCGCCAGCAGCCAAGATCTGGCCCGTTCGCAACCCCAGCATTTT. Translated, it gives CASSQDLARSQPQHF.

The chain links TRBV27 to TRBJ1-1; the D gene is possibly TRBD1 (5 bases). The CDR3 has 14 residues. The germline CDR1 and CDR2 sequences are MNHEY and SMNVEV (reference sequence). Trimming took 5 bases from V and 6 from J, leaving 16 bases between them. In nucleotides, the CDR3 is TGTGCCAGCAGTATCCGGGACTCGAATTCTGAAGCTTTCTTT. Its translation is CASSIRDSNSEAFF.

In its sample, this clone was seen a few times. The chain joins TRBV9 to TRBJ1-2, with D hard to call. The CDR3 spans 16 residues. V was clipped by 1 base and J by 0 bases, with 13 bases between them. CDR1 is SGDLS and CDR2 is YYNGEE in the germline V gene. Here the CDR3 reads CASSVSQAPANYGYTF. The CDR3 DNA reads as TGTGCCAGCAGCGTATCGCAGGCTCCAGCTAACTATGGCTACACCTTC.

The chain uses TRBV3-1 (or the pseudogene TRBV3-2) and TRBJ2-3; D gene uncertain. The germline gives CDR1 LGHDT, CDR2 YNNKEL (reference sequence). The CDR3 totals 13 residues. V was clipped by 2 bases and J by 4 bases, with 7 bases between them. CDR3 nucleotide sequence: TGTGCCAGCAGCCAATCCCCCGCAGATACGCAGTATTTT. Protein sequence: CASSQSPADTQYF.

The chain uses TRBV4-1 and TRBJ2-1, with 9 bases lining up with TRBD1. Germline lookup yields CDR1 MGHRA and CDR2 YSYEKL. This CDR3 is built from 13 residues. V lost 4 bases to trimming and J lost 8 bases; unmatched junction nucleotides: 3. The CDR3 reads CASSLDRGDEQFF. The CDR3 nucleotides are TGCGCCAGCAGCCTTGACAGGGGGGATGAGCAGTTCTTC.

This chain links TRBV2 with TRBJ1-5; no reliable D call. Germline V lookup: CDR1 SNHLY, CDR2 FYNNEI. The CDR3 is made up of 12 amino acids. V was cut by 6 bases and J by 1 base, with 4 bases left in between. CDR3 coding DNA: TGTGCCAGCAGCAGGAGCAATCAGCCCCAGCATTTT. Encoded protein: CASSRSNQPQHF.

This rearrangement joins TRBV15 to TRBJ2-3; the D gene is possibly TRBD2 (6 bases). Deletions cut 1 base from V and 2 bases from J, with 10 bases between. The CDR3 is made up of 15 amino acids. CDR1 is LNHNV, CDR2 YYDKDF, per germline (reference sequence). The DNA for the CDR3 is TGTGCCACCAGCAGAGCCGGGACTGACACAGATACGCAGTATTTT. Its translation is CATSRAGTDTDTQYF.

The CDR3 DNA is TGTGCCAGCTCACCACCGGGCATAGGAAACACCATATATTTT. Amino acid sequence: CASSPPGIGNTIYF. The gene calls are TRBV18 and TRBJ1-3; D not resolved. The CDR3 covers 14 residues. The V gene lost 0 bases and the J gene lost 4 bases, with 7 bases spanning the gap. The germline gives CDR1 KGHSH, CDR2 LQKENI.

V usage is TRBV6-1 and J usage is TRBJ2-1; 13 bases match TRBD2. Germline V lookup: CDR1 MNHNS, CDR2 SASEGT. The CDR3 is 19 residues long. With V trimmed by 4 bases and J by 1 base, 10 bases remained unmatched. The CDR3 DNA follows: TGTGCCAGCAGTGTCACGGGACTAGCGGGACTAAGGTCCTACAATGAGCAGTTCTTC. This codes for CASSVTGLAGLRSYNEQFF.

This rearrangement joins TRBV6-5 to TRBJ1-4; 9 positions match TRBD1. V lost 5 bases, J lost 8 bases, and 6 bases stayed unmatched. CDR1 is MNHEY, CDR2 SVGAGI, per germline. This CDR3 has 14 residues. Here the CDR3 reads CASSTGQGSEKLFF. The CDR3 nucleotides read TGTGCCAGCAGTACCGGACAGGGGTCGGAAAAACTGTTTTTT.

This sequence joins TRBV6-2 or TRBV6-3 and TRBJ1-2, with a weak D call TRBD1 (5 bases). V gave up 6 bases and J gave up 4 bases, with 18 bases separating them. The CDR3 extends over 15 amino acids. CDR1 and CDR2 (germline): MNHEY, SVGEGT. The CDR3 nucleotides read TGTGCCAGCAGCTCGTTCAACCGGGGGTCCTATGGCTACACCTTC. It is translated as CASSSFNRGSYGYTF.

The chain recombines TRBV19 with TRBJ1-4, with TRBD1 as a possible D gene (6 bases). Germline lookup yields CDR1 LNHDA and CDR2 SQIVND (reference sequence). The CDR3 is 20 amino acids. Trimming took off 2 bases at V and 8 bases at J, with 30 bases between the two ends. The CDR3 DNA sequence: TGTGCCAGTAGTATAAATAGTCGGCGTCAGGGGAGGGGATATGAAGAAAAACTGTTTTTT. Its protein product is CASSINSRRQGRGYEEKLFF.

The rearrangement joins TRBV20-1 to TRBJ2-1; D is unresolved. Germline V gives CDR1 DFQATT, CDR2 SNEGSKA (reference sequence). Trimming left V 3 bases short and J 6 bases short, with 12 bases between. This CDR3 is 13 amino acids long. The chain's CDR3 is CSASPMPVNEQFF. DNA of the CDR3: TGCAGTGCTAGTCCTATGCCCGTCAATGAGCAGTTCTTC.

The V and J genes are TRBV25-1 and TRBJ2-7, with D maybe TRBD1 (5 bases). The CDR3 has 13 amino acids. Germline-derived CDR1 and CDR2 are MGHDK and SYGVNS. Trimming removed 7 bases from V and 0 bases from J, with 10 bases in between. CDR3 protein: CASMADSSYEQYF. The DNA of the CDR3 is TGTGCCAGCATGGCCGACAGCTCCTACGAGCAGTACTTC.

This rearrangement joins TRBV18 to TRBJ1-1, with TRBD1 as a possible D gene (5 bases). Trimming left V 1 base short and J 0 bases short, with 21 bases between. This CDR3 has 19 residues. Germline V gene sequence: CDR1 KGHSH, CDR2 LQKENI. The CDR3 sequence: CASSPRQGRGRDMNTEAFF. CDR3 DNA sequence: TGTGCCAGCTCACCACGTCAAGGGCGGGGGAGGGATATGAACACTGAAGCTTTCTTT. The whole variable domain, remainder taken from reference TRBV18 and TRBJ1-1, is NAGVMQNPRHLVRRRGQEARLRCSPMKGHSHVYWYRQLPEEGLKFMVYLQKENIIDESGMPKERFSAEFPKEGPSILRIQQVVRGDSAAYFCASSPRQGRGRDMNTEAFFGQGTRLTVV.

V and J are TRBV9 and TRBJ1-4; no clear D. Trimming took off 2 bases at V and 7 bases at J, with 12 bases between the two ends. CDR3 length: 14 amino acids. Germline V CDR1 and CDR2: SGDLS, YYNGEE. The CDR3 nucleotides read TGTGCCAGCAGCGTGGCGGGCGGTCGTGAAAAACTGTTTTTT. Its protein product is CASSVAGGREKLFF.

The table lists this clone with a count of one. The genes are TRBV18 and TRBJ2-1, with D unresolved. The CDR3 is 16 residues long. Germline V gene lookup returns CDR1 KGHSH and CDR2 LQKENI. V lost 3 bases, J lost 4 bases, and 16 bases lay in between. The CDR3: CASSPPFNQAYNEQFF. CDR3 sequence (DNA): TGTGCCAGCTCACCCCCCTTTAATCAGGCATACAATGAGCAGTTCTTC.

The chain is built from TRBV3-1 (or the pseudogene TRBV3-2) and TRBJ2-2, with D possibly TRBD1 on 6 matching bases. The CDR3 contains 14 residues. CDR1 and CDR2 from the germline V gene are LGHDT and YNNKEL (reference sequence). V dropped 4 bases and J dropped 1 base, with 7 bases sitting between them. In nucleotides, the CDR3 is TGTGCCAGCAGCCGAGGGGGGAACACCGGGGAGCTGTTTTTT. Protein: CASSRGGNTGELFF.

V usage is TRBV5-3 and J usage is TRBJ2-1; tentatively, D is TRBD2 (6 bases). TRBV5-3 is assigned to the ORF class and has an uncertain function. Trimming took 4 bases from V and 4 from J, leaving 21 bases between them. There are 17 residues in the CDR3. The CDR3: CARSLVTLTRKYNEQFF. The CDR3 DNA sequence: TGTGCCAGAAGCCTTGTGACTTTGACTAGAAAATACAATGAGCAGTTCTTC.

The gene calls are TRBV7-2 and TRBJ2-5, with D perhaps TRBD2 (5 bases). V was shortened by 3 bases and J by 3 bases, with 8 bases between the two germline ends. This CDR3 comprises 13 residues. CDR1 and CDR2 (germline): SGHTA, FQGNSA. The CDR3: CASSLLREETQYF. For the CDR3, the DNA is TGTGCCAGCAGCTTGCTGCGGGAAGAGACCCAGTACTTC.

The V call is TRBV20-1, the J call TRBJ2-3, with TRBD1 as a possible D gene (6 bases). The germline CDR1 and CDR2 sequences are DFQATT and SNEGSKA (reference sequence). Trimming pared 3 bases from V and 2 bases from J, leaving 12 bases between. The CDR3 covers 14 residues. Here the CDR3 reads CSASWGRDTDTQYF. The CDR3 nucleotides are TGCAGTGCTAGTTGGGGGCGAGACACAGATACGCAGTATTTT.

V and J are TRBV5-1 and TRBJ1-1; the D is unclear. CDR1 and CDR2 from the germline V gene are SGHRS and YFSETQ. Trimming removed 7 bases at V and 0 bases at J, with 13 bases between. The CDR3 covers 14 residues. The CDR3 is CASSWAQMNTEAFF. As DNA, the CDR3 is TGCGCCAGCTCCTGGGCCCAAATGAACACTGAAGCTTTCTTT.

The V call is TRBV2, the J call TRBJ2-3, with a weak D call TRBD2 (6 bases). The V gene lost 7 bases and the J gene lost 4 bases, with 15 bases spanning the gap. Germline-derived CDR1 and CDR2 are SNHLY and FYNNEI. The CDR3 is made up of 14 amino acids. DNA for the CDR3: TGTGCCAGCAACCGCGCGGGGCCCTCAGATACGCAGTATTTT. Its translation is CASNRAGPSDTQYF. The entire variable domain, with the rest obtained from reference TRBV2 and TRBJ2-3, is as follows: EPEVTQTPSHQVTQMGQEVILRCVPISNHLYFYWYRQILGQKVEFLVSFYNNEISEKSEIFDDQFSVERPDGSNFTLKIRSTKLEDSAMYFCASNRAGPSDTQYFGPGTRLTVL.